The rows below give T cell receptor beta chains drawn from one sample of a study of T cell repertoires in aging, cancer and after chemotherapy. From the multiplex PCR reads, TCRdb called clonotypes with MiXCR, one entry per CDR3 protein. The data contain some 9,000 distinct CDR3 sequences, nearly 55% of them singletons. The sample comprised blood. The receptor set was obtained from a human donor in good health. Both conserved end residues are part of each CDR3. The order of the fields is clone size, J gene, V gene, CDR3 length, D gene, CDR3 protein, CDR3 DNA. A D gene is named only where the DNA matches it firmly. For some rows the clone size is stated as once, few or many, or as a class when expanded; others skip it.

clone size: -
J gene: TRBJ1-1
V gene: TRBV12-3/TRBV12-4
CDR3 length: 13
D gene: -
CDR3 protein: CASSLRGGTEAFF
CDR3 DNA: TGTGCCAGCAGTTTAAGGGGGGGAACTGAAGCTTTCTTT

clone size: -
J gene: TRBJ1-5
V gene: TRBV19
CDR3 length: 17
D gene: -
CDR3 protein: CASSIDAGAGSYQPQHF
CDR3 DNA: TGTGCCAGTAGTATAGACGCGGGGGCGGGATCCTATCAGCCCCAGCATTTT

clone size: -
J gene: TRBJ1-2
V gene: TRBV12-3/TRBV12-4
CDR3 length: 13
D gene: TRBD1
CDR3 protein: CASRDRGPTGYTF
CDR3 DNA: TGTGCCAGCAGAGACAGGGGCCCGACGGGCTACACCTTC

clone size: few
J gene: TRBJ2-1
V gene: TRBV5-5
CDR3 length: 11
D gene: -
CDR3 protein: CASSLVESTFF
CDR3 DNA: TGTGCCAGCAGCTTGGTCGAGTCCACGTTCTTC

clone size: -
J gene: TRBJ2-7
V gene: TRBV27
CDR3 length: 11
D gene: -
CDR3 protein: CASSYTHEQYF
CDR3 DNA: TGTGCCAGCAGTTATACACACGAGCAGTACTTC

clone size: -
J gene: TRBJ1-6
V gene: TRBV27
CDR3 length: 17
D gene: -
CDR3 protein: CASSFRGERDYNSPLHF
CDR3 DNA: TGTGCCAGCAGTTTCCGAGGGGAGCGCGACTATAATTCACCCCTCCACTTT

clone size: -
J gene: TRBJ2-2
V gene: TRBV6-6
CDR3 length: 14
D gene: TRBD1
CDR3 protein: CASLRQGETGELFF
CDR3 DNA: TGTGCCAGCCTACGGCAGGGGGAAACCGGGGAGCTGTTTTTT

clone size: few
J gene: TRBJ2-7
V gene: TRBV30
CDR3 length: 12
D gene: -
CDR3 protein: CAWSVRSYEQYF
CDR3 DNA: TGTGCCTGGAGTGTACGCAGCTACGAGCAGTACTTC

clone size: few
J gene: TRBJ2-7
V gene: TRBV12-3/TRBV12-4
CDR3 length: 15
D gene: TRBD1
CDR3 protein: CASRRTGTAPYEQYF
CDR3 DNA: TGTGCCAGCAGACGCACCGGGACAGCCCCCTACGAGCAGTACTTC

clone size: -
J gene: TRBJ2-1
V gene: TRBV5-6
CDR3 length: 14
D gene: -
CDR3 protein: CASSQKDSGNEQFF
CDR3 DNA: TGTGCCAGCAGCCAAAAGGACAGTGGCAATGAGCAGTTCTTC

clone size: -
J gene: TRBJ1-1
V gene: TRBV12-3/TRBV12-4
CDR3 length: 16
D gene: -
CDR3 protein: CASSPPGRYMNTEAFF
CDR3 DNA: TGTGCCAGCTCGCCACCGGGACGATACATGAACACTGAAGCTTTCTTT

clone size: few
J gene: TRBJ2-7
V gene: TRBV27
CDR3 length: 14
D gene: -
CDR3 protein: CASWSFRDSYEQYF
CDR3 DNA: TGTGCCAGCTGGTCTTTTCGGGACTCCTACGAGCAGTACTTC

clone size: few
J gene: TRBJ2-7
V gene: TRBV19
CDR3 length: 14
D gene: TRBD1
CDR3 protein: CASSIQDRGYEQYF
CDR3 DNA: TGTGCCAGTAGTATACAGGACAGGGGGTACGAGCAGTACTTC

clone size: -
J gene: TRBJ2-3
V gene: TRBV18
CDR3 length: 18
D gene: -
CDR3 protein: CASSPVYVQESSTDTQYF
CDR3 DNA: TGTGCCAGCTCACCTGTTTACGTACAGGAATCTTCCACAGATACGCAGTATTTT

clone size: -
J gene: TRBJ2-5
V gene: TRBV18
CDR3 length: 14
D gene: TRBD1
CDR3 protein: CASSPPTGEETQYF
CDR3 DNA: TGTGCCAGCTCACCACCGACAGGGGAAGAGACCCAGTACTTC

clone size: -
J gene: TRBJ1-5
V gene: TRBV19
CDR3 length: 14
D gene: -
CDR3 protein: CASAMVANNQPQHF
CDR3 DNA: TGTGCCAGCGCTATGGTCGCGAACAATCAGCCCCAGCATTTT

clone size: -
J gene: TRBJ1-4
V gene: TRBV19
CDR3 length: 12
D gene: -
CDR3 protein: CASSIGGEKLFF
CDR3 DNA: TGTGCCAGTAGTATAGGAGGGGAAAAACTGTTTTTT

clone size: medium-sized
J gene: TRBJ2-5
V gene: TRBV29-1
CDR3 length: 13
D gene: TRBD1
CDR3 protein: CSVGGQGAETQYF
CDR3 DNA: TGCAGCGTCGGGGGACAGGGAGCAGAGACCCAGTACTTC

clone size: -
J gene: TRBJ1-4
V gene: TRBV6-5
CDR3 length: 13
D gene: -
CDR3 protein: CAIRQATNEKLFF
CDR3 DNA: TGTGCCATCAGACAGGCAACTAATGAAAAACTGTTTTTT

clone size: few
J gene: TRBJ2-1
V gene: TRBV13
CDR3 length: 13
D gene: -
CDR3 protein: CASSHTSYNEQFF
CDR3 DNA: TGTGCCAGCAGCCATACCTCCTACAATGAGCAGTTCTTC

clone size: -
J gene: TRBJ2-1
V gene: TRBV6-1
CDR3 length: 17
D gene: TRBD1
CDR3 protein: CASSDSQGVGSYNEQFF
CDR3 DNA: TGTGCCAGCAGTGACTCACAGGGGGTAGGTTCCTACAATGAGCAGTTCTTC

clone size: few
J gene: TRBJ2-1
V gene: TRBV11-2
CDR3 length: 13
D gene: -
CDR3 protein: CASSLAGGNEQFF
CDR3 DNA: TGTGCCAGCAGCTTAGCAGGTGGGAATGAGCAGTTCTTC

clone size: -
J gene: TRBJ2-1
V gene: TRBV5-1
CDR3 length: 15
D gene: TRBD2
CDR3 protein: CASSLDTTGGGEQFF
CDR3 DNA: TGCGCCAGCAGCTTGGATACTACGGGAGGGGGTGAGCAGTTCTTC

clone size: -
J gene: TRBJ1-5
V gene: TRBV6-2/TRBV6-3
CDR3 length: 17
D gene: TRBD1
CDR3 protein: CASSLRGGQGMGQPQHF
CDR3 DNA: TGTGCCAGCAGTTTAAGGGGCGGACAGGGGATGGGTCAGCCCCAGCATTTT

clone size: few
J gene: TRBJ2-5
V gene: TRBV6-1
CDR3 length: 15
D gene: -
CDR3 protein: CASSSRLDNKETQYF
CDR3 DNA: TGTGCCAGCAGTTCTCGATTGGACAACAAAGAGACCCAGTACTTC

clone size: -
J gene: TRBJ2-1
V gene: TRBV29-1
CDR3 length: 16
D gene: TRBD2
CDR3 protein: CSVGGLAGSSYNEQFF
CDR3 DNA: TGCAGCGTCGGGGGACTAGCGGGAAGCTCCTACAATGAGCAGTTCTTC

clone size: -
J gene: TRBJ2-4
V gene: TRBV19
CDR3 length: 14
D gene: TRBD2
CDR3 protein: CASSIGGGTNIQYF
CDR3 DNA: TGTGCCAGTAGTATTGGCGGGGGAACAAACATTCAGTACTTC

clone size: -
J gene: TRBJ2-3
V gene: TRBV30
CDR3 length: 15
D gene: -
CDR3 protein: CAWSVTGWGGDTKYF
CDR3 DNA: TGTGCCTGGAGTGTAACAGGGTGGGGTGGAGATACGAAGTATTTT

clone size: -
J gene: TRBJ2-5
V gene: TRBV10-2
CDR3 length: 14
D gene: -
CDR3 protein: CASRANPALETQYF
CDR3 DNA: TGCGCCAGCAGAGCCAACCCCGCGTTGGAGACCCAGTACTTC

clone size: few
J gene: TRBJ2-5
V gene: TRBV11-1
CDR3 length: 14
D gene: -
CDR3 protein: CASSSTGTQETQYF
CDR3 DNA: TGTGCCAGCAGCTCCACAGGGACCCAAGAGACCCAGTACTTC

clone size: once
J gene: TRBJ2-7
V gene: TRBV6-1
CDR3 length: 14
D gene: -
CDR3 protein: CATQLAFNSYEQYF
CDR3 DNA: TGTGCCACCCAGCTAGCATTCAACTCCTACGAGCAGTACTTC

clone size: -
J gene: TRBJ2-2
V gene: TRBV12-3/TRBV12-4
CDR3 length: 14
D gene: -
CDR3 protein: CASTPDRNTGELFF
CDR3 DNA: TGTGCCAGCACCCCAGACCGAAACACCGGGGAGCTGTTTTTT

clone size: -
J gene: TRBJ1-2
V gene: TRBV5-1
CDR3 length: 17
D gene: -
CDR3 protein: CASSLVSDSHSNYGYTF
CDR3 DNA: TGCGCCAGCAGCTTGGTTTCGGACAGCCATTCTAACTATGGCTACACCTTC

clone size: -
J gene: TRBJ1-2
V gene: TRBV12-3/TRBV12-4
CDR3 length: 14
D gene: TRBD1
CDR3 protein: CASSPYRGRNGYTF
CDR3 DNA: TGTGCCAGCAGTCCATACAGGGGGAGGAATGGCTACACCTTC

clone size: -
J gene: TRBJ2-1
V gene: TRBV5-4
CDR3 length: 14
D gene: -
CDR3 protein: CASSLQGRVNEQFF
CDR3 DNA: TGTGCCAGCAGCTTGCAGGGGAGGGTGAATGAGCAGTTCTTC

clone size: -
J gene: TRBJ1-4
V gene: TRBV5-4
CDR3 length: 14
D gene: TRBD1
CDR3 protein: CASSLPGTEKGLFF
CDR3 DNA: TGTGCCAGCAGCCTGCCAGGGACAGAGAAAGGACTGTTTTTT

clone size: -
J gene: TRBJ2-3
V gene: TRBV6-5
CDR3 length: 14
D gene: -
CDR3 protein: CASSRDRSTDTQYF
CDR3 DNA: TGTGCCAGCAGCCGTGACAGGAGCACAGATACGCAGTATTTT

clone size: few
J gene: TRBJ2-3
V gene: TRBV12-3/TRBV12-4
CDR3 length: 14
D gene: TRBD1
CDR3 protein: CASSFQGAVDTQYF
CDR3 DNA: TGTGCCAGCAGTTTTCAGGGGGCGGTAGATACGCAGTATTTT

clone size: -
J gene: TRBJ1-2
V gene: TRBV19
CDR3 length: 15
D gene: -
CDR3 protein: CASSIVTGTVGGYTF
CDR3 DNA: TGTGCCAGTAGTATAGTAACCGGGACGGTCGGAGGCTACACCTTC

clone size: few
J gene: TRBJ2-1
V gene: TRBV6-5
CDR3 length: 16
D gene: TRBD1
CDR3 protein: CASSYLGTGSNNEQFF
CDR3 DNA: TGTGCCAGCAGTTACCTCGGGACAGGGTCTAATAATGAGCAGTTCTTC

clone size: few
J gene: TRBJ2-3
V gene: TRBV19
CDR3 length: 17
D gene: TRBD1
CDR3 protein: CASSITRTGGLTDTQYF
CDR3 DNA: TGTGCCAGTAGTATCACCCGGACAGGGGGTCTCACAGATACGCAGTATTTT

clone size: few
J gene: TRBJ1-6
V gene: TRBV29-1
CDR3 length: 12
D gene: TRBD1
CDR3 protein: CSARTGSSPLHF
CDR3 DNA: TGCAGCGCCCGGACAGGGAGTTCACCCCTCCACTTT

clone size: -
J gene: TRBJ1-5
V gene: TRBV28
CDR3 length: 13
D gene: -
CDR3 protein: CASSLLGYQPQHF
CDR3 DNA: TGTGCCAGCAGTTTACTGGGGTATCAGCCCCAGCATTTT

clone size: -
J gene: TRBJ1-4
V gene: TRBV10-3
CDR3 length: 14
D gene: -
CDR3 protein: CAISDPGNSEKLFF
CDR3 DNA: TGTGCCATCAGTGATCCGGGAAACAGTGAAAAACTGTTTTTT

clone size: -
J gene: TRBJ1-1
V gene: TRBV6-1
CDR3 length: 16
D gene: -
CDR3 protein: CASRAGTRVGTAEAFF
CDR3 DNA: TGTGCCAGCAGGGCCGGGACAAGAGTCGGGACCGCTGAAGCTTTCTTT

clone size: few
J gene: TRBJ2-7
V gene: TRBV18
CDR3 length: 13
D gene: -
CDR3 protein: CASSPGQESGQYF
CDR3 DNA: TGTGCCAGCTCACCCGGACAAGAAAGCGGGCAGTACTTC